One sample yielded the 21 T cell receptor beta chains listed below, sequenced in a study of T cell repertoires in cytomegalovirus infection. TCRdb processed the reads anew with MiXCR; each CDR3 protein has one entry. Of 830,000 or so distinct CDR3 sequences detected, approximately 32% appear once; the ten largest clones hold roughly an eighth. Their specific antigens are unknown. Sequenced here: cultured CD8+ T cells from PBMCs, sampled from culture after CMV antigen stimulation. The origin of the receptors is a human donor in good health (CMV status not recorded). Some clones in this sample may be carry-over from other donors' samples.

For this clonotype: At one end, the junction sequence differs from germline, possibly due to a read error. The V and J genes are TRBV7-7 and TRBJ2-3; D might be TRBD1 (6 bases). The CDR3 has 14 amino acids. CDR1 is SSHAT and CDR2 is FNYEAQ in the germline V gene (reference sequence). Here the CDR3 reads CASSLQGGADTQYF. CDR3 in DNA: TGTGCTAGCAGCTTACAGGGTGGTGCAGATACGCAGTATTTT.

On this clonotype: The junction differs from germline at one of its ends, possibly a read error. The chain links TRBV7-6 to TRBJ2-3; D is ambiguous. The CDR3 is 11 amino acids. Germline CDR1 is SGHVS and CDR2 is FNYEAQ. DNA for the CDR3: TGTGCCAACAGCCGCACAGATACGCAGTATTTT. Its translation: CANSRTDTQYF.

In nucleotides, the CDR3 is TGTGCCAGCAGTTCCCTAGAGGGCCCTGACGGACTCTACGAGCAGTACTTC. Residues: CASSSLEGPDGLYEQYF. The gene calls are TRBV12-3 or TRBV12-4 and TRBJ2-7, with D maybe TRBD2 (5 bases). V gave up 4 bases and J gave up 3 bases, with 22 bases separating them. The CDR3 spans 17 residues.

This clonotype was counted between two and nine times. This chain joins TRBV7-9 and TRBJ2-5; 7 positions match TRBD2. Per germline, CDR1 SEHNR and CDR2 FQNEAQ (reference sequence). CDR3 length equals 16 residues. After removal of 2 bases from V and 9 bases from J, the junction contained 15 bases not matched to a gene. The CDR3 region has the DNA TGTGCCAGCAGCTTAATGACCCGGGATCCCCGGGGGGCCCAGTACTTC. It yields the protein CASSLMTRDPRGAQYF.

This clonotype has a handful of counts. The CDR3 bases are TGTGCCAGCAGTTTAAAAGGCTTGTACGCCCTCCGGGAGCTGTTTTTT. It is translated as CASSLKGLYALRELFF. The V and J genes are TRBV28 and TRBJ2-2; D is ambiguous. The CDR3 contains 16 residues. Germline assignment: CDR1 MDHEN and CDR2 SYDVKM. Trimming shortened V by 2 bases and J by 9 bases, and 19 bases separated the two germline ends. Drawing the rest from reference TRBV28 and TRBJ2-2, the complete variable domain is DVKVTQSSRYLVKRTGEKVFLECVQDMDHENMFWYRQDPGLGLRLIYFSYDVKMKEKGDIPEGYSVSREKKERFSLILESASTNQTSMYLCASSLKGLYALRELFFGEGSRLTVL.

In its sample, this clonotype was seen a few times. The rearrangement links TRBV6-2 or TRBV6-3 to TRBJ1-5; the D gene is possibly TRBD1 (6 bases). CDR3 length: 15 residues. V shed 2 bases and J shed 4 bases, with 12 bases lying between them. Germline V gene sequence: CDR1 MNHEY, CDR2 SVGEGT. Here the CDR3 reads CASSYGTLLNQPQHF. The CDR3 DNA follows: TGTGCCAGCAGTTACGGGACACTACTGAATCAGCCCCAGCATTTT.

This chain uses TRBV6-1 with TRBJ1-2; D uncertain. Germline assignment: CDR1 MNHNS and CDR2 SASEGT. The CDR3 runs 16 residues. Trimming shortened V by 1 base and J by 4 bases, and 16 bases separated the two germline ends. The CDR3 region has the DNA TGTGCCAGCAGTGAAGAAGTGGGATGGGGTTTCTATGGCTACACCTTC. The encoded protein is CASSEEVGWGFYGYTF.

The V call is TRBV20-1, the J call TRBJ2-3; 15 bases align to TRBD2. Germline CDR1 and CDR2: DFQATT and SNEGSKA (reference sequence). This CDR3 spans 19 amino acids. V dropped 0 bases and J dropped 2; count of bases not matched to a gene: 9. The CDR3 DNA follows: TGCAGTGCTAGAGATCTCGGGACTAGCGGGGGGCCCTACACAGATACGCAGTATTTT. It encodes CSARDLGTSGGPYTDTQYF.

The V call is TRBV27, the J call TRBJ1-2, with D tentatively TRBD1 (5 bases). The ends were cut back, 5 bases at V and 7 bases at J, with 17 bases in the middle. The CDR3 spans 14 residues. The V gene's germline CDR1 is MNHEY and CDR2 SMNVEV (reference sequence). The CDR3 DNA reads as TGTGCCAGCAGTCTGCTGCCGGGGCATAGTGGCTACACCTTC. Amino acid sequence: CASSLLPGHSGYTF.

V is TRBV29-1 and J is TRBJ2-2; D uncertain. The CDR3 length is 12 residues. Germline V lookup: CDR1 SQVTM, CDR2 ANQGSEA. Trimming removed 4 bases from V and 7 bases from J, with 10 bases in between. CDR3 residues: CSVGSFDGELFF. Here the CDR3 DNA reads TGCAGCGTTGGTAGCTTCGACGGGGAGCTGTTTTTT.

On this clonotype: Sequence at one end of the junction differs from germline and may be a read error. V is TRBV10-3 and J is TRBJ2-7, with D perhaps matching TRBD1 (6 bases). This CDR3 spans 14 amino acids. Looked up from germline, CDR1 is ENHRY and CDR2 is SYGVKD. CDR3 sequence reads: CAISGQPFTDEQCF. Written as DNA, the CDR3 is TGTGCCATCAGCGGACAGCCGTTCACCGACGAGCAGTGCTTC.

The rearrangement links TRBV12-3 or TRBV12-4 to TRBJ1-5; D remains unclear. This CDR3 is built from 13 residues. V shed 4 bases and J shed 3 bases, with 7 bases lying between them. The CDR3 DNA follows: TGTGCCAGCAGTTCCCATGTCAATCAGCCCCAGCATTTT. This gives the protein CASSSHVNQPQHF.

This clonotype occurred a few times. V and J are TRBV10-3 and TRBJ1-6; TRBD1 aligns across 9 bases. Germline V CDR1 and CDR2: ENHRY, SYGVKD. The CDR3 covers 16 residues. V gave up 6 bases and J gave up 3 bases; unmatched junction bases: 6. This chain's CDR3 is CAIRGQGENYNSPLHF. The CDR3 nucleotides are TGTGCCATCAGGGGACAGGGAGAGAACTATAATTCACCCCTCCACTTT.

This sequence joins TRBV7-8 and TRBJ1-1; 7 nucleotides agree with TRBD1. The CDR3 covers 13 residues. Trimming took 3 bases from V and 8 from J; bases not matched to a gene: 6. CDR1 SGHVS and CDR2 FQNEAQ come from the germline V gene. DNA for the CDR3: TGTGCCAGCAGCTTTTCTGGACAGGAAGAAGCTTTCTTT. It specifies CASSFSGQEEAFF. The full variable domain, completed using reference TRBV7-8 and TRBJ1-1, is GAGVSQSPRYKVAKRGQDVALRCDPISGHVSLFWYQQALGQGPEFLTYFQNEAQLDKSGLPSDRFFAERPEGSVSTLKIQRTQQEDSAVYLCASSFSGQEEAFFGQGTRLTVV.

This clonotype was observed at least ten times. The chain is built from TRBV7-9 and TRBJ2-3; 11 bases map to TRBD2. Germline V gives CDR1 SEHNR, CDR2 FQNEAQ (reference sequence). The CDR3 extends over 15 amino acids. Trimming removed 6 bases from V and 6 bases from J; junction bases left unmatched: 8. As DNA, the CDR3 is TGTGCCAGCAGACTCACTAGCGGGGGAGGGGATACGCAGTATTTT. It translates to CASRLTSGGGDTQYF.

V is TRBV2 and J is TRBJ2-7; possible D gene TRBD1, 5 bases. The CDR3 is 14 residues long. The germline gives CDR1 SNHLY, CDR2 FYNNEI. The V and J ends lost 2 bases and 2 bases respectively, with 10 bases between them. This chain's CDR3 is CASSETGTTYEQYV. The CDR3 bases are TGTGCCAGCAGTGAAACAGGAACTACCTACGAGCAGTACGTC.

This clonotype was observed a few times. CDR3 region: CASSPGTDKNIQYF. The CDR3 DNA follows: TGTGCCAGCAGTCCGGGGACAGACAAAAACATTCAGTACTTC. The rearrangement links TRBV12-3 or TRBV12-4 to TRBJ2-4; 7 nucleotides line up with TRBD1. This CDR3 region has 14 residues. The V segment lost 5 bases and the J segment 3 bases; nucleotides outside the gene matches: 4.

This clonotype was counted a few times. V is TRBV6-1 and J is TRBJ2-1, with 9 nucleotides matching TRBD1. This CDR3 contains 14 residues. CDR1 is MNHNS, CDR2 SASEGT, per germline. V gave up 4 bases and J gave up 8 bases; unmatched junction bases: 6. The CDR3, as DNA: TGTGCCAGCAGTGCCCGGGACAGGGTCTATGAGCAGTTCTTC. This encodes CASSARDRVYEQFF.

This clonotype was counted once. V and J are TRBV27 and TRBJ1-6; D not certain. Germline loops: CDR1 MNHEY, CDR2 SMNVEV (reference sequence). V gave up 3 bases and J gave up 5 bases, with 8 bases separating them. The CDR3 totals 14 residues. DNA for the CDR3: TGTGCCAGCAGTTTCGGGCAGGATAATTCACCCCTCCACTTT. Its translation: CASSFGQDNSPLHF.

This clonotype was counted between two and nine times. The V gene is TRBV7-2, the J gene TRBJ2-1, with 8 bases lining up with TRBD2. V dropped 7 bases and J dropped 7; count of bases not matched to a gene: 9. Germline V lookup: CDR1 SGHTA, CDR2 FQGNSA. The CDR3 is 14 amino acids. The CDR3 reads CASIGGGPANEQFF. CDR3 nucleotide sequence: TGTGCCAGCATTGGCGGGGGGCCCGCGAATGAGCAGTTCTTC. The variable domain in full, with the rest retrieved from reference TRBV7-2 and TRBJ2-1, is GAGVSQSPSNKVTEKGKDVELRCDPISGHTALYWYRQSLGQGLEFLIYFQGNSAPDKSGLPSDRFSAERTGGSVSTLTIQRTQQEDSAVYLCASIGGGPANEQFFGPGTRLTVL.

The chain uses TRBV25-1 and TRBJ2-1, with 7 bases that match TRBD2. Germline V lookup: CDR1 MGHDK, CDR2 SYGVNS. Trimming at V came to 7 bases and at J to 3 bases, leaving 12 bases not matched to a gene. CDR3 length: 16 amino acids. CDR3 bases: TGTGCCAGCATCCCGGGGGACTACCCTATCTACAATGAGCAGTTCTTC. It is translated as CASIPGDYPIYNEQFF.